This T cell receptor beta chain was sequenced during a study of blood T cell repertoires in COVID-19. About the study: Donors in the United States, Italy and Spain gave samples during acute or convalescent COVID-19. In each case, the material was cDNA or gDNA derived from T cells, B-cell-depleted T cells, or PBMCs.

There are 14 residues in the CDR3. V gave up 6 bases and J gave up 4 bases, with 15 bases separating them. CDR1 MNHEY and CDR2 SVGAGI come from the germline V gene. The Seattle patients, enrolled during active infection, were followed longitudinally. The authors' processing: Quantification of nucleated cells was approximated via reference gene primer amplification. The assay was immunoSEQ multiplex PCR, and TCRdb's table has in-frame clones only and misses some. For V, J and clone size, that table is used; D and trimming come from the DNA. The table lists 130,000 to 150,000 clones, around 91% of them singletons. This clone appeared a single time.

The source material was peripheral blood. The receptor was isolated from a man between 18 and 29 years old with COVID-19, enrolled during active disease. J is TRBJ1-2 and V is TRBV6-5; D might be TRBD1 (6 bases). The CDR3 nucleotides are TGTGCCAGCAGGTACCTACAGGGCGGCTATGGCTACACCTTC. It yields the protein CASRYLQGGYGYTF.